These 6 T cell receptor beta chains were all obtained from the same sample, sequenced in a study of PD-1 blockade in classical Hodgkin lymphoma. Described time point: cycle 4 day 1 (C4D1), after around six weeks of nivolumab. Each of the patients experienced relapse following autologous stem cell transplantation, and their brentuximab vedotin exposure differed. Purified CD4+ T cells were obtained from thawed PBMCs through magnetic negative selection. Using immunoSEQ multiplex PCR, the repertoire was profiled, and TCRdb retains in-frame clones only, with some absent. The data contain around 28,000 clones, roughly 86% of them singletons. This specimen was CD4+ T cells from blood, taken before the fourth cycle of nivolumab. All receptors derive from a human donor with classical Hodgkin lymphoma.

The chain recombines TRBV11-2 with TRBJ2-7; D possibly corresponds to TRBD1 (5 bases). V shed 3 bases and J shed 4 bases, with 13 bases lying between them. This CDR3 contains 14 residues. Germline-derived CDR1 and CDR2 are SGHAT and FQNNGV. The CDR3 DNA reads as TGTGCCAGCAGCTTTAGGGGATACAGGTACGAGCAGTACTTC. Translating it yields CASSFRGYRYEQYF.

The CDR3 region is CASSPLAGGPSNEQFF. CDR3 coding DNA: TGTGCCAGCAGTCCCCTAGCGGGAGGGCCCTCGAATGAGCAGTTCTTC. The genes are TRBV27 and TRBJ2-1; 12 positions match TRBD2. The CDR3 is 16 amino acids. From germline, CDR1 is MNHEY and CDR2 SMNVEV (reference sequence). The junction had 9 bases not matched to a gene; V was cut back by 5 bases and J by 7 bases.

This clone was picked up one time. The chain is built from TRBV9 and TRBJ2-7, with D possibly TRBD2 on 5 matching bases. Germline CDR1 reads SGDLS; CDR2 reads YYNGEE. The length of the CDR3 is 13 residues. V lost 2 bases to trimming and J lost 6 bases, with 12 bases between them. In DNA form, the CDR3 reads TGTGCCAGCAGCGTTCGGCTAGCTAGCGAGCAGTACTTC. Protein sequence: CASSVRLASEQYF.

This chain links TRBV13 with TRBJ2-4, with 9 bases fitting TRBD1. V was clipped by 4 bases and J by 6 bases; unmatched bases: 7. The CDR3 has 15 residues. Germline V gives CDR1 PRHDT, CDR2 FYEKMQ (reference sequence). CDR3 residues: CASSSRTGERNIQYF. The CDR3 coding sequence is TGTGCCAGCAGCTCGCGGACAGGGGAGAGAAACATTCAGTACTTC.

The chain is built from TRBV5-1 and TRBJ2-5; possibly TRBD2 for D (5 bases). Per the germline V gene, CDR1 is SGHRS and CDR2 is YFSETQ. The V and J ends lost 2 bases and 2 bases respectively, with 13 bases between them. The CDR3 has 15 amino acids. CDR3 bases: TGCGCCAGCAGCTTAGTGGACGGGGAACAAGAGACCCAGTACTTC. Translated: CASSLVDGEQETQYF.

The chain recombines TRBV7-8 with TRBJ1-3; TRBD1 aligns across 7 bases. The germline CDR1 and CDR2 sequences are SGHVS and FQNEAQ. V lost 1 base to trimming and J lost 1 base; unmatched junction nucleotides: 7. The CDR3 sequence is 17 residues long. The CDR3 region is CASSLVGRGASGNTIYF. As DNA, the CDR3 is TGTGCCAGCAGCTTAGTGGGCAGGGGGGCGTCTGGAAACACCATATATTTT.